The 11 T cell receptor beta chains below all came from one sample that was sequenced in a study of blood T cell repertoires in COVID-19. Repertoires were generated with immunoSEQ multiplex PCR, while TCRdb's copy carries only in-frame clones and drops some. Among 150,000 to 200,000 clones, around 85% were seen once, and the ten largest hold 5%. The sample comprised peripheral blood. Every receptor here comes from a human donor in a cohort sampled during active COVID-19.

This clone was seen once. The chain couples TRBV6-2 or TRBV6-3 to TRBJ1-2, with TRBD1 matching 9 bases. Per germline, CDR1 MNHEY and CDR2 SVGEGT. This CDR3 region has 17 residues. V lost 6 bases and J lost 4; bases outside the gene matches: 15. The CDR3 DNA sequence: TGTGCCAGCAGCCCTCTGGTTGCCGCGGGACAGGGCTATGGCTACACCTTC. Translation gives CASSPLVAAGQGYGYTF.

The rearrangement joins TRBV10-3 to TRBJ1-4, with D possibly matching TRBD1 (5 bases). V was clipped by 2 bases and J by 7 bases, with 11 bases between them. Germline V gene lookup returns CDR1 ENHRY and CDR2 SYGVKD. The CDR3 has 14 amino acids. This CDR3 reads CAISEGRASEKLFF. CDR3 nucleotides: TGTGCCATCAGTGAGGGCAGGGCGAGTGAAAAACTGTTTTTT.

The V gene is TRBV6-1, the J gene TRBJ1-4; possible D gene TRBD1, 5 bases. The length of the CDR3 is 14 residues. Germline-derived CDR1 and CDR2 are MNHNS and SASEGT. The V gene lost 2 bases and the J gene lost 7 bases, with 11 bases spanning the gap. This chain's CDR3 is CASSEQGWSEKLFF. The CDR3 region has the DNA TGTGCCAGCAGTGAACAGGGCTGGAGTGAAAAACTGTTTTTT.

The chain is built from TRBV7-9 and TRBJ1-4; a possible D gene is TRBD1 (6 bases). CDR1 is SEHNR, CDR2 FQNEAQ, per germline (reference sequence). This CDR3 spans 16 amino acids. Trimming took 5 bases from V and 3 from J, leaving 16 bases between them. CDR3 residues: CASSEGQRGSNEKLFF. CDR3 sequence (DNA): TGTGCCAGCAGCGAAGGACAGCGGGGGTCTAATGAAAAACTGTTTTTT.

This clone occurred once. The chain carries TRBV7-2 and TRBJ2-7, with 8 bases lining up with TRBD2. The junction had 7 bases not matched to a gene; V was cut back by 5 bases and J by 4 bases. This CDR3 contains 14 residues. Germline lookup yields CDR1 SGHTA and CDR2 FQGNSA. The CDR3 is CASSRGGPEYEQYF. Written as DNA, the CDR3 is TGTGCCAGCAGCCGGGGGGGGCCCGAGTACGAGCAGTACTTC.

This clone was observed once. The chain links TRBV15 to TRBJ2-7; TRBD1 agrees at 7 bases. CDR1 is LNHNV and CDR2 is YYDKDF in the germline V gene (reference sequence). The CDR3 totals 14 residues. Germline trimming cut 0 bases from V and 3 bases from J; bases unmatched to any gene: 2. The CDR3 loop is CATSRDQGDYEQYF. In DNA, the CDR3 is TGTGCCACCAGCAGAGACCAGGGGGACTACGAGCAGTACTTC.

The rearrangement joins TRBV6-2 or TRBV6-3 to TRBJ2-7; TRBD1 is a possible D gene (5 bases). Trimming took 6 bases from V and 2 from J, leaving 17 bases between them. Per germline, CDR1 MNHEY and CDR2 SVGEGT. The CDR3 runs to 15 residues. Here the CDR3 reads CASSPDTGRTYEQYF. DNA for the CDR3: TGTGCCAGCAGCCCAGACACAGGTCGGACCTACGAGCAGTACTTC.

The chain recombines TRBV6-5 with TRBJ2-7, with a possible D match to TRBD2 (6 bases). Germline CDR1 and CDR2: MNHEY and SVGAGI. The V and J ends lost 8 bases and 2 bases respectively, with 10 bases between them. The CDR3 has 12 amino acids. The CDR3 protein is CASGGAAYEQYF. The CDR3 bases are TGTGCCAGCGGAGGGGCAGCCTACGAGCAGTACTTC.

The rearrangement joins TRBV10-3 to TRBJ2-4, with 11 bases aligning to TRBD1. The junction had 12 bases not matched to a gene; V was cut back by 3 bases and J by 8 bases. Germline V gives CDR1 ENHRY, CDR2 SYGVKD. The CDR3 has 17 residues. Here the CDR3 reads CAISDSGTGGITDIQYF. The CDR3 DNA sequence: TGTGCCATCAGTGACTCCGGGACAGGGGGGATTACGGACATTCAGTACTTC.

This rearrangement joins TRBV6-2 or TRBV6-3 to TRBJ2-7; TRBD2 agrees at 10 bases. V lost 6 bases and J lost 3; bases outside the gene matches: 5. This CDR3 is built from 14 residues. Looked up from germline, CDR1 is MNHEY and CDR2 is SVGEGT. This CDR3 is CASSTAGGFYEQYF. DNA of the CDR3: TGTGCCAGCAGCACAGCGGGGGGGTTCTACGAGCAGTACTTC.

The chain combines TRBV6-4 with TRBJ1-2; D possibly corresponds to TRBD1 (5 bases). Trimming pared 6 bases from V and 5 bases from J, leaving 10 bases between. The germline CDR1 and CDR2 sequences are MRHNA and SNTAGT. The CDR3 length is 12 residues. CDR3 amino acids: CASSNSGYGYTF. CDR3 in DNA: TGTGCCAGCAGCAATTCAGGGTATGGCTACACCTTC.